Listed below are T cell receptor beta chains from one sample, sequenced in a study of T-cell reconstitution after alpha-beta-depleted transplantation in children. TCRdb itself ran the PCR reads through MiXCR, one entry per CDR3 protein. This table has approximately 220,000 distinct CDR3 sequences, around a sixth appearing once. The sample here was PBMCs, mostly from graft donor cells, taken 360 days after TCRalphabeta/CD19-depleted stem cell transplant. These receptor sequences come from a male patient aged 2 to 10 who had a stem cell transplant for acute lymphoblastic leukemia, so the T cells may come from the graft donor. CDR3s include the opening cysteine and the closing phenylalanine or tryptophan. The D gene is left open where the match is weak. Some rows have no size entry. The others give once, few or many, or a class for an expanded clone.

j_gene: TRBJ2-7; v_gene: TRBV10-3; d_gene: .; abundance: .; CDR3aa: CATGTGTSYEQYF; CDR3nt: TGTGCCACCGGGACGGGAACCTCCTACGAGCAGTACTTC
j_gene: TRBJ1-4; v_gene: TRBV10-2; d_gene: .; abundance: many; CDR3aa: CASRDRMGEKLFF; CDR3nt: TGCGCCAGCAGGGACAGAATGGGTGAAAAACTGTTTTTT
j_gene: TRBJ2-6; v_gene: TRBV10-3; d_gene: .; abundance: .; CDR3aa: CAISESGGLNSGANVLTF; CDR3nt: TGTGCCATCAGTGAGTCCGGAGGCCTTAACTCTGGGGCCAACGTCCTGACTTTC
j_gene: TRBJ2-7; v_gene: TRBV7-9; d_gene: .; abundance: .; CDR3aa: CASSPRRLESYEQYF; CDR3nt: TGTGCCAGCAGCCCACGGCGATTAGAATCCTACGAGCAGTACTTC
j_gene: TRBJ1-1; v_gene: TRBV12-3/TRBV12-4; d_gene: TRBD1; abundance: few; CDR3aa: CASTSGQGLNTEAFF; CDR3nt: TGTGCCAGCACCTCGGGACAGGGGTTGAACACTGAAGCTTTCTTT
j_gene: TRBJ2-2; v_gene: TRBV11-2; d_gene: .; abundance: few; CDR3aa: CASSPGLRGNGELFF; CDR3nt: TGTGCCAGCAGCCCGGGACTAAGGGGGAACGGGGAGCTGTTTTTT
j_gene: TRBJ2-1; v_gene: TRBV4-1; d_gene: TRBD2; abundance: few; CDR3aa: CASSQGSGGGDEQFF; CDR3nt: TGCGCCAGCAGCCAAGGGAGCGGGGGAGGGGATGAGCAGTTCTTC
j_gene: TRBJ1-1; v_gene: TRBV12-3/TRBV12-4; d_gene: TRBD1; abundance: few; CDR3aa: CASNTGQGAPNTEAFF; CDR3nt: TGTGCCAGCAACACTGGACAGGGGGCTCCGAACACTGAAGCTTTCTTT
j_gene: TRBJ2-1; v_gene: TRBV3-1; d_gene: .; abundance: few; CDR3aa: CASSQGGISYNEQFF; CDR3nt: TGTGCCAGCAGCCAGGGCGGGATCTCCTACAATGAGCAGTTCTTC
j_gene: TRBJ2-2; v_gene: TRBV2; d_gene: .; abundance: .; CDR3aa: CASSEGAGTNTGELFF; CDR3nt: TGTGCCAGCAGTGAAGGTGCGGGAACGAACACCGGGGAGCTGTTTTTT
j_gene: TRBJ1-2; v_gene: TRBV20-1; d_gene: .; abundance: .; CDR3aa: CSASGDYGYTF; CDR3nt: TGCAGTGCTTCAGGGGACTATGGCTACACCTTC
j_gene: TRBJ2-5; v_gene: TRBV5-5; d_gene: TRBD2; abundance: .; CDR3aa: CASSPQGLEETQYF; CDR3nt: TGTGCCAGCAGCCCCCAGGGACTAGAAGAGACCCAGTACTTC
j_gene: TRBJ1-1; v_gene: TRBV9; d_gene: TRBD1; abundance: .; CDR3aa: CASSGSGTVWSEAFF; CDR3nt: TGTGCCAGCAGCGGATCCGGGACAGTCTGGTCTGAAGCTTTCTTT
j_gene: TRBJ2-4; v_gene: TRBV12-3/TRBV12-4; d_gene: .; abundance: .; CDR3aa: CASSPALMSKNIQYF; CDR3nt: TGTGCCAGCAGCCCCGCCCTTATGAGCAAAAACATTCAGTACTTC
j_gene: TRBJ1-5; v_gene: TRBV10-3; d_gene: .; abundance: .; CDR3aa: CAISESTGAGSNQPQHF; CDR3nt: TGTGCCATCAGTGAGTCGACGGGGGCCGGGAGCAATCAGCCCCAGCATTTT
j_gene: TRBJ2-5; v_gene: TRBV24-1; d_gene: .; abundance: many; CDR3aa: CATSGSRKTENQETQYF; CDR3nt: TGTGCCACCAGTGGATCTCGCAAGACTGAAAATCAAGAGACCCAGTACTTC
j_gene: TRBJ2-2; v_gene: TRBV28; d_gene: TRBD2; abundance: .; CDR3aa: CASLADRIGELFF; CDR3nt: TGTGCCAGTCTAGCGGATAGAATCGGGGAGCTGTTTTTT
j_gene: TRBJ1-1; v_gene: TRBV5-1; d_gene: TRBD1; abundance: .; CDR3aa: CASSPLIPIQGAGAFF; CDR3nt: TGCGCCAGCAGCCCCCTAATTCCAATTCAGGGGGCGGGAGCTTTCTTT
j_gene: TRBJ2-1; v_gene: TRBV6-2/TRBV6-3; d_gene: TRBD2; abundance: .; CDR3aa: CASSNAGGSYNEQFF; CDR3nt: TGTGCCAGCAGTAACGCGGGGGGCTCCTACAATGAGCAGTTCTTC
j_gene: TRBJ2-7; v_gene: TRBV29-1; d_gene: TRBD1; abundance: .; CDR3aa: CSVDRGPYEQYF; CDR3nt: TGCAGCGTTGACAGGGGGCCCTACGAGCAGTACTTC
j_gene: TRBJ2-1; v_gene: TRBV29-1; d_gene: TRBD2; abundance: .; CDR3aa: CSAGLAAYNEQFF; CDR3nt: TGCAGCGCCGGACTAGCGGCGTACAATGAGCAGTTCTTC
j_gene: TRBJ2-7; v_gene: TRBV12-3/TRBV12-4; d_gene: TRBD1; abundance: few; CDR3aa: CASSSGQDSYEQYF; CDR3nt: TGTGCCAGCAGTTCTGGACAGGACTCCTACGAGCAGTACTTC
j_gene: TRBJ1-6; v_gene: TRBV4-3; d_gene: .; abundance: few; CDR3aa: CASSQGLSDSPLHF; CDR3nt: TGCGCCAGCAGCCAAGGTCTCAGCGATTCACCCCTCCACTTT
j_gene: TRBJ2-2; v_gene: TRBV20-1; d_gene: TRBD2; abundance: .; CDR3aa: CSARDRGSGVLGELFF; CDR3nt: TGCAGTGCTAGAGATCGAGGTAGCGGGGTGCTCGGGGAGCTGTTTTTT
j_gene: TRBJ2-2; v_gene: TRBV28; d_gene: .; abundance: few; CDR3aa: CASRPLDIGYTGELFF; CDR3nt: TGTGCCAGCAGGCCTTTGGACATAGGGTACACCGGGGAGCTGTTTTTT
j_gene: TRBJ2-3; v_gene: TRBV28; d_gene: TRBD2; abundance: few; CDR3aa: CASSILSGGPGDTQYF; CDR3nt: TGTGCCAGCAGCATCCTTAGCGGGGGGCCGGGAGATACGCAGTATTTT
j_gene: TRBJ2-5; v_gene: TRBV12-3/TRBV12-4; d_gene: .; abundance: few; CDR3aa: CASTLGPGETQYF; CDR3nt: TGTGCCAGCACCTTGGGGCCCGGAGAGACCCAGTACTTC
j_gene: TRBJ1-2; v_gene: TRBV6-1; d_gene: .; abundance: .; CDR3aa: CASSRSGTYGYTF; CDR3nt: TGTGCCAGCAGTCGATCGGGGACATACGGCTACACCTTC
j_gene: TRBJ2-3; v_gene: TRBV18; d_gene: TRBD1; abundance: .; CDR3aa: CASSPPTGGSGDTQYF; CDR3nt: TGTGCCAGCTCGCCTCCGACAGGGGGTTCGGGAGATACGCAGTATTTT
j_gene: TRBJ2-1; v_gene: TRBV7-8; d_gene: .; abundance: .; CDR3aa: CASSFLADSRSGQFF; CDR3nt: TGTGCCAGCAGCTTCCTAGCAGATAGTCGATCCGGGCAGTTCTTC
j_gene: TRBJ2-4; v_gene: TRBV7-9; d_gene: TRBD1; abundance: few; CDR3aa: CASSPGQGRIAKNIQYF; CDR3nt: TGTGCCAGCAGCCCCGGACAGGGACGGATAGCCAAAAACATTCAGTACTTC
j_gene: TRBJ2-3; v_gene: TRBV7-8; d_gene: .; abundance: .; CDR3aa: CASSLVDGTDTQYF; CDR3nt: TGTGCCAGCAGCTTGGTGGACGGCACAGATACGCAGTATTTT
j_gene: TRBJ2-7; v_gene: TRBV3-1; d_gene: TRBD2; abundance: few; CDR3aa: CASSNSGGAYEQYF; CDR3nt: TGTGCCAGCAGCAATAGCGGGGGGGCCTACGAGCAGTACTTC
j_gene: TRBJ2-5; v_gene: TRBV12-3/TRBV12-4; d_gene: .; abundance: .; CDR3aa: CASTSTEQETQYF; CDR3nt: TGTGCCAGCACCTCGACGGAACAAGAGACCCAGTACTTC
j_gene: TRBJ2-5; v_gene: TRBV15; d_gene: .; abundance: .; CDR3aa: CATSRHQGQETQYF; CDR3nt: TGTGCCACCAGCAGGCACCAGGGCCAAGAGACCCAGTACTTC
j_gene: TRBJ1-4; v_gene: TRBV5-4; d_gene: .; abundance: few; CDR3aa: CASSTGGGMNEKLFF; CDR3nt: TGTGCCAGCAGCACCGGCGGGGGAATGAATGAAAAACTGTTTTTT
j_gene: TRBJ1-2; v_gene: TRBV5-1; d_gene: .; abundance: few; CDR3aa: CASSLKSQYGYTF; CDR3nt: TGCGCCAGCAGCTTGAAGTCGCAGTATGGCTACACCTTC
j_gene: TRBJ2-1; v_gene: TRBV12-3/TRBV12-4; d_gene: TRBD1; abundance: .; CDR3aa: CASSSGQGDWEQFF; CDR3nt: TGTGCCAGCAGTTCGGGACAGGGAGATTGGGAGCAGTTCTTC
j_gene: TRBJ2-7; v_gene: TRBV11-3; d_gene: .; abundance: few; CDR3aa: CASSLSPGAYEQYF; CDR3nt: TGTGCCAGCAGCTTAAGCCCGGGAGCCTACGAGCAGTACTTC
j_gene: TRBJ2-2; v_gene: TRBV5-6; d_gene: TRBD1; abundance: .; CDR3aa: CASSLQGAAGELFF; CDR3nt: TGTGCCAGCAGCTTACAGGGGGCAGCCGGGGAGCTGTTTTTT
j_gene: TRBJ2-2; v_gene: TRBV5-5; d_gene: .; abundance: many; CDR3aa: CASSLIPEWRGNTGELFF; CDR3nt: TGTGCCAGCAGCTTGATTCCTGAGTGGCGGGGTAACACCGGGGAGCTGTTTTTT
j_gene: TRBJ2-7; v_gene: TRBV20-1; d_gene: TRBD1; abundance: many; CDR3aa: CSATTGAWEQYF; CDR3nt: TGCAGTGCCACCACAGGGGCCTGGGAGCAGTACTTC
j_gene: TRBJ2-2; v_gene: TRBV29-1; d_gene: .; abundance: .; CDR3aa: CSVRVRTASSPIGTGELFF; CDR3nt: TGCAGCGTTCGAGTCCGGACGGCGTCTAGCCCTATAGGGACCGGGGAGCTGTTTTTT
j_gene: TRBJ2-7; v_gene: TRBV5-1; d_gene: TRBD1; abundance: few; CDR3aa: CASTPWDRGTYEQYF; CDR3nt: TGCGCCAGCACCCCATGGGACAGGGGAACGTACGAGCAGTACTTC
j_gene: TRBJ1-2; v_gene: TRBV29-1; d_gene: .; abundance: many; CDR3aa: CSVAPGYTF; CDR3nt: TGCAGCGTCGCGCCTGGCTACACCTTC
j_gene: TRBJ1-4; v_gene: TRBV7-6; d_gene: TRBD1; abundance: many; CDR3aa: CASSSRTGAIEKLFF; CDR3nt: TGTGCCAGCAGCTCCCGGACAGGGGCGATTGAAAAACTGTTTTTT
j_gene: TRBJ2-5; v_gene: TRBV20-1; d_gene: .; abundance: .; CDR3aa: CSARPHQETQYF; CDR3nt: TGCAGTGCTAGACCTCACCAAGAGACCCAGTACTTC
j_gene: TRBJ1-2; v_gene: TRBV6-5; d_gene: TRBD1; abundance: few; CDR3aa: CASSYSGVGTGLSYTF; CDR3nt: TGTGCCAGCAGTTACTCAGGAGTGGGGACAGGCCTCAGCTACACCTTC
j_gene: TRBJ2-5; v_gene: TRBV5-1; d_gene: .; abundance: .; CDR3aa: CASSLEGGNQETQYF; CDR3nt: TGCGCCAGCAGCTTGGAAGGTGGAAACCAAGAGACCCAGTACTTC
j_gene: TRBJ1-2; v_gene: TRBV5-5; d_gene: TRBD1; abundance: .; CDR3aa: CASSLARQGAVLYGYTF; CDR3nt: TGTGCCAGCAGCTTGGCCAGACAGGGGGCGGTGTTATATGGCTACACCTTC
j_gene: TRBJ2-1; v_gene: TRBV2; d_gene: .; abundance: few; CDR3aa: CASVRLGVNEQFF; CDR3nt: TGTGCCAGCGTTAGGCTAGGGGTCAATGAGCAGTTCTTC
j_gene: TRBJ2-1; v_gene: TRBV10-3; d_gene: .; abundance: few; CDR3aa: CAISWLGGEPSYNEQFF; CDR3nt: TGTGCCATCAGTTGGCTGGGCGGGGAGCCCTCCTACAATGAGCAGTTCTTC
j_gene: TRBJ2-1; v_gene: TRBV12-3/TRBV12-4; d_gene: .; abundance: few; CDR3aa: CASSGGTHYHNEQFF; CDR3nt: TGTGCCAGCAGTGGGGGGACTCATTATCACAATGAGCAGTTCTTC
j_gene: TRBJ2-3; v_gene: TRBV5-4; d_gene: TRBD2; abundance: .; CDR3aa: CASSLPASGVSTDTQYF; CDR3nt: TGTGCCAGCAGCTTGCCGGCTAGCGGGGTTAGCACAGATACGCAGTATTTT